The 11 T cell receptor beta chains presented below share a single source sample, sequenced in a study of blood T cells in healthy people across ages (dated by TCRdb to 2014 to 2015). The library was obtained by 5' RACE. Sequencing took place on an Illumina HiSeq 2500. The second PCR ran for roughly 6 to 11 cycles and used a J-beta primer mix along with a sample-barcoded 5' primer. The raw public reads went through TCRdb reprocessing: fastp at Q25, MiXCR clone calling, in-frame beta chains kept. Under each unique CDR3 protein, matching rows form one entry showing the most common genes and DNA. Across this sample there are roughly 790,000 distinct CDR3 sequences, with approximately 43% seen only once. Clones ranked in the top ten supply roughly 19% of the sample. Sequencing was carried out using blood. All receptors derive from a woman aged 60-70 years in good health.

V usage is TRBV4-2 and J usage is TRBJ1-6, with a weak D call TRBD1 (5 bases). In germline, CDR1 is LGHNA, CDR2 YNFKEQ. This CDR3 contains 15 residues. V was trimmed by 2 bases and J by 10 bases, leaving 15 bases between them. CDR3 nucleotide sequence: TGTGCCAGCAGCCAAACCGAGAGGGAGGGGTCACCCCTCCACTTT. This gives the protein CASSQTEREGSPLHF.

The V gene is TRBV6-2 or TRBV6-3, the J gene TRBJ2-5; 11 nucleotides match TRBD2. J gave up 4 bases and V 6 bases, and 13 bases lay outside the gene matches. CDR1 and CDR2 from the germline V gene are MNHEY and SVGEGT. The CDR3 is 17 amino acids. CDR3 protein: CASRPPPTSGVIETQYF. The CDR3 DNA follows: TGTGCCAGCAGGCCTCCCCCGACTAGCGGGGTAATAGAGACCCAGTACTTC.

The V gene is TRBV7-3, the J gene TRBJ2-2, with 10 bases fitting TRBD1. The CDR3 runs 13 residues. Unmatched junction bases numbered 1, after V lost 8 bases and J lost 4 bases. The germline gives CDR1 SGHTA, CDR2 FQGTGA. The CDR3 DNA follows: TGTGCCAGCGGGACAGGGGCCACCGGGGAGCTGTTTTTT. As protein: CASGTGATGELFF.

V gene TRBV20-1 combines with J gene TRBJ2-7; 9 bases match TRBD2. This CDR3 has 14 amino acids. The trim removed 7 bases at V and 7 bases at J, leaving 14 bases unmatched. Germline V lookup: CDR1 DFQATT, CDR2 SNEGSKA (reference sequence). The CDR3 spells CSVRRGGSYNEQYF. The CDR3 DNA is TGCAGTGTTCGGCGGGGGGGATCCTACAATGAGCAGTACTTC.

In this sample, this clonotype turned up a few times. CDR3 in amino acids: CASSREGYNEQFF. CDR3 bases: TGTGCCAGCAGCCGGGAGGGCTACAATGAGCAGTTCTTC. The chain links TRBV3-1 to TRBJ2-1, with TRBD2 matching 7 bases. Germline CDR1 and CDR2: LGHDT and YNNKEL (reference sequence). The CDR3 runs 13 residues. V gave up 4 bases and J gave up 3 bases; unmatched junction bases: 0.

V usage is TRBV5-1 and J usage is TRBJ2-5; no firm D call. The germline V gene has CDR1 SGHRS and CDR2 YFSETQ. V was cut by 7 bases and J by 3 bases, with 16 bases left in between. The CDR3 contains 14 residues. CDR3 nucleotide sequence: TGCGCCAGCTACGAAGTGGAGTTTGAAGAGACCCAGTACTTC. Translation gives CASYEVEFEETQYF.

This clonotype occurred a few times. The chain joins TRBV6-5 to TRBJ2-7; possibly TRBD1 for D (5 bases). V was clipped by 4 bases and J by 1 base, with 8 bases between them. The germline V gene encodes CDR1 MNHEY and CDR2 SVGAGI. The CDR3 runs 13 residues. CDR3 loop: CASSWGRSYEQYF. For the CDR3, the DNA is TGTGCCAGCAGTTGGGGCAGATCCTACGAGCAGTACTTC.

The V gene is TRBV20-1, the J gene TRBJ2-5, with 14 bases that match TRBD2. The end of the DNA fits TRBJ2-7 better, so the J call may be wrong. Per the germline V gene, CDR1 is DFQATT and CDR2 is SNEGSKA (reference sequence). The CDR3 extends over 13 amino acids. For the CDR3, the DNA is TGCAGTGCCCGGGGACTAGCGGGAGACGAGCAGTACTTC. Translation: CSARGLAGDEQYF.

The chain carries TRBV20-1 and TRBJ1-4; possible D gene TRBD1, 6 bases. The CDR3 length is 16 residues. The germline V gene encodes CDR1 DFQATT and CDR2 SNEGSKA (reference sequence). V shed 1 base and J shed 2 bases, with 14 bases lying between them. CDR3 amino acids: CSARGGGRGTNEKLFF. In nucleotides, the CDR3 is TGCAGTGCTAGAGGTGGGGGGCGCGGGACTAATGAAAAACTGTTTTTT.

This sequence joins TRBV6-2 or TRBV6-3 and TRBJ1-2; unclear D gene. The CDR3 totals 12 residues. CDR1 is MNHEY, CDR2 SVGEGT, per germline. Trimming removed 2 bases from V and 6 bases from J, with 7 bases in between. The CDR3 DNA sequence: TGTGCCAGCAGTTACGGGCCAGATGGCTACACCTTC. It yields the protein CASSYGPDGYTF.

This clonotype was counted at least ten times. This sequence joins TRBV20-1 and TRBJ2-5; D might be TRBD1 or TRBD2, each matching 5 bases. With 6 bases removed from V and 1 base from J, the gap between germline ends came to 12 bases. This CDR3 spans 13 amino acids. Germline V gives CDR1 DFQATT, CDR2 SNEGSKA (reference sequence). CDR3 sequence: CSATTGAQETQYF. In DNA form, the CDR3 reads TGCAGTGCAACCACCGGGGCCCAAGAGACCCAGTACTTC.